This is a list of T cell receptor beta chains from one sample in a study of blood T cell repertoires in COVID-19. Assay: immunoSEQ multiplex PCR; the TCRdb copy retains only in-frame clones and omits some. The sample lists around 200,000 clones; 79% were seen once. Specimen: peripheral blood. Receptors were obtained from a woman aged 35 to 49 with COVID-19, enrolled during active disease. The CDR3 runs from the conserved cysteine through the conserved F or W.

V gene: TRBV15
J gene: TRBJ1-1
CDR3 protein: CATSAARDTEAFF

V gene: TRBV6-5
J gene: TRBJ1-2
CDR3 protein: CASSYTPGGLYGYTF

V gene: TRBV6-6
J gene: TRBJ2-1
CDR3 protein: CASSYGTEGNEQFF

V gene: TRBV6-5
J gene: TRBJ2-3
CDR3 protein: CASRMGQGTDTQYF

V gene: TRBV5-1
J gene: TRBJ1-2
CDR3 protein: CASSYRQGEGGYTF

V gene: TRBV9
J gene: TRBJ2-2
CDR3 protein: CASSGSRNTGELFF

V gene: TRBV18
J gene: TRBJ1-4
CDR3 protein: CASSPPAEEKREKLFF

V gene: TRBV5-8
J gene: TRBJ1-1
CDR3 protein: CASSTPGGEAFF

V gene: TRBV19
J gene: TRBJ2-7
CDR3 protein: CASSIDRAGGPGEQYF

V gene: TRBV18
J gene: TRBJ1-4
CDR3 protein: CASSQGDNEKLFF

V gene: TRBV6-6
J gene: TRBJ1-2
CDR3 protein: CASSQTGFWGYTF

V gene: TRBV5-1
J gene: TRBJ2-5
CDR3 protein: CASTSQETQYF

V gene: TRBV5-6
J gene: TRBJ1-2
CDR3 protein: CASSLPDRGPQRGYTF

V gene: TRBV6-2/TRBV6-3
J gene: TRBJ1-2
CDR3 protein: CASSRLEGYTF

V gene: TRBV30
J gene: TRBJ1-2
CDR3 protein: CAWISPGGAGGYTF

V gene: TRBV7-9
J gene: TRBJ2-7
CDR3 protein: CASSLVVQSYSYEQYF

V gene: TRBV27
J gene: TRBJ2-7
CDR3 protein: CASSYQGSYEQYF

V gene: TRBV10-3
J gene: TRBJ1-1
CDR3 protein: CAISAMTGMNTEAFF

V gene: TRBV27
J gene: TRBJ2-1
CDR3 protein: CASRRGGTSVAIF

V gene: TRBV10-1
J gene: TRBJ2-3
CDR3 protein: CASSGRPAGGTDTQYF

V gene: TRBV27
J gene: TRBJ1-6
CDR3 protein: CASRHRESFYNSPLHF

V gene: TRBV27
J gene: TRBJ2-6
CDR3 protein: CASSLRSGANVLTF

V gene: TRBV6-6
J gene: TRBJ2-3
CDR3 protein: CASSRQGEVGTDTQYF

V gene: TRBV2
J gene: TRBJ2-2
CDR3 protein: CASKPMGTVAGELFF

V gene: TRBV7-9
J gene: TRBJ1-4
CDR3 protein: CASSLAGGKPDNEKLFF

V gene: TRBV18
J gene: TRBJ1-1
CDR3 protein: CASSPDITKSEAFF

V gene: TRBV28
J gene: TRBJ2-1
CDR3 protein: CASSFRDYSREQFF

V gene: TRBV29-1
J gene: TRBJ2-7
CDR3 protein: CSVTQGAQEQYF

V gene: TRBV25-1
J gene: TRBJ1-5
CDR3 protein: CASSDIQGNQPQHF

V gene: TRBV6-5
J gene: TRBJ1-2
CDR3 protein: CASSHPDRNYGYTF

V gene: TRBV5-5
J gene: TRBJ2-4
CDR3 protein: CASSFGEARGNIQYF

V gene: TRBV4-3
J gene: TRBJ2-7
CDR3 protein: CASSQDLLTYEQYF

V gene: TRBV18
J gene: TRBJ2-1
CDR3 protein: CASSPPASGSNEQFF

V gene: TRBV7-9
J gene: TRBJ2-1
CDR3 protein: CASSPRDRGGNEQFF

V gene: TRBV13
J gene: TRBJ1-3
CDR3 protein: CASSLASTGFGNTIYF

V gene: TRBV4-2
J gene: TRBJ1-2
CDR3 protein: CASSQEEARNYGYTF

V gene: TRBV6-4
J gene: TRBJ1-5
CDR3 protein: CASIRDRATRGEEAQHF

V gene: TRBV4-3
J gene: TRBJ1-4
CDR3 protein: CASSQGQGANEKLFF

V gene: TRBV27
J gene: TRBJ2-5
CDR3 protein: CASSRAQGGLETQYF

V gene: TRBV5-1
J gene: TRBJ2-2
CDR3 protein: CASSLEWAGNTGELFF

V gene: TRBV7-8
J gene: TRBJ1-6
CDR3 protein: CASSSSNSPLHF

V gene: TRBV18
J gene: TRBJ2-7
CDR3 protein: CASSPPFGRTYEQYF

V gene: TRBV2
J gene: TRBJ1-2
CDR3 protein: CASSYLYGYTF

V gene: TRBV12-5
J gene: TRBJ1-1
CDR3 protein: CASGLEANTEAFF

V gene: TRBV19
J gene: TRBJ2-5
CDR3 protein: CASRTGSAKETQYF